Each of the 29 T cell receptor beta chains below was sequenced from the same sample in a study of blood T cell repertoires in COVID-19 (TCRdb year 2020). To prepare the library, the immunoSEQ multiplex PCR assay was applied. Imported from immuneACCESS, the table was reduced by TCRdb to in-frame sequences with V and J called. These copies leave out some clones; in studies compared against another copy, an unresolved V gene accounts for under half, and the cause of the remainder is not known. This sample lists roughly 200,000 clones; approximately 88% were detected once. The top ten clones comprise roughly 27% of the sample. The sequenced sample consisted of peripheral blood. The origin of the receptors is a middle-aged man with acute or convalescent COVID-19.

The V call is TRBV10-3, the J call TRBJ1-6; D is unclear. V shed 6 bases and J shed 4 bases, with 4 bases lying between them. The CDR3 is 12 amino acids. The germline V gene has CDR1 ENHRY and CDR2 SYGVKD. The CDR3 DNA sequence: TGTGCCATCAGCACATATAATTCACCCCTCCACTTT. As protein: CAISTYNSPLHF.

The chain joins TRBV19 to TRBJ2-5, with TRBD2 matching 8 bases. Germline lookup yields CDR1 LNHDA and CDR2 SQIVND (reference sequence). The CDR3 runs to 15 residues. After removal of 3 bases from V and 5 bases from J, the junction contained 8 bases not matched to a gene. Here the CDR3 reads CASSIGTSGWETQYF. CDR3 DNA: TGTGCCAGTAGTATTGGCACTAGCGGATGGGAGACCCAGTACTTC.

V gene TRBV5-1 combines with J gene TRBJ1-1; TRBD1 aligns across 9 bases. The CDR3 extends over 17 amino acids. Germline V gene sequence: CDR1 SGHRS, CDR2 YFSETQ. The V segment lost 4 bases and the J segment 0 bases; nucleotides outside the gene matches: 10. The CDR3 loop reads CASSLRTGATMNTEAFF. CDR3 bases: TGCGCCAGCAGCCTGAGGACAGGGGCGACCATGAACACTGAAGCTTTCTTT.

The rearrangement joins TRBV11-2 to TRBJ2-5; the match to TRBD2 covers 10 bases. V shed 1 base and J 4 bases; nucleotides not matched to a gene: 9. CDR1 and CDR2 (germline): SGHAT, FQNNGV. This CDR3 is built from 17 residues. CDR3 protein: CASSLGSSSGSGETQYF. DNA for the CDR3: TGTGCCAGCAGCTTAGGTAGTTCTAGCGGGAGCGGAGAGACCCAGTACTTC.

This clone has a single count. This sequence joins TRBV4-1 and TRBJ2-1; 8 positions agree with TRBD2. The germline V gene has CDR1 MGHRA and CDR2 YSYEKL. The ends lost 1 base at V and 7 bases at J; junction bases unmatched: 9. The CDR3 extends over 16 amino acids. Here the CDR3 reads CASSQGQREGRNEQFF. CDR3 in DNA: TGCGCCAGCAGCCAAGGCCAACGGGAGGGCCGGAATGAGCAGTTCTTC.

J is TRBJ2-7 and V is TRBV29-1, with D possibly TRBD1 on 6 matching bases. Trimming shortened V by 7 bases and J by 3 bases, and 10 bases separated the two germline ends. CDR3 length: 11 residues. Germline CDR1 SQVTM, CDR2 ANQGSEA. In DNA form, the CDR3 reads TGCAGCGGTCTACAGGGCTACGAGCAGTACTTC. Translated: CSGLQGYEQYF.

The gene calls are TRBV6-6 and TRBJ2-7; 9 bases line up with TRBD1. Germline trimming cut 5 bases from V and 3 bases from J; bases unmatched to any gene: 8. The CDR3 runs to 15 residues. Per germline, CDR1 MNHNY and CDR2 SVGAGI (reference sequence). The DNA for the CDR3 is TGTGCCAGCAGTACCCGGGACAGGGACAGCTACGAGCAGTACTTC. Amino acids: CASSTRDRDSYEQYF.

The V and J genes are TRBV7-2 and TRBJ2-1; D is possibly TRBD2 (5 bases). The CDR3 runs to 15 residues. Trimming stripped 1 base from V and 6 bases from J, with 13 bases between. Looked up from germline, CDR1 is SGHTA and CDR2 is FQGNSA. CDR3 region: CASSLDSRGPNEQFF. The DNA for the CDR3 is TGTGCCAGCAGCTTAGACAGCAGAGGGCCCAATGAGCAGTTCTTC.

V gene TRBV11-2 combines with J gene TRBJ2-7; D is unresolved. The CDR3 loop spans 14 amino acids. CDR1 and CDR2 (germline): SGHAT, FQNNGV. Trimming shortened V by 1 base and J by 3 bases, and 10 bases separated the two germline ends. CDR3 sequence: CASSLGRSYYEQYF. CDR3 bases: TGTGCCAGCAGCTTAGGCCGAAGCTACTACGAGCAGTACTTC.

V usage is TRBV27 and J usage is TRBJ1-5; 8 positions agree with TRBD1. CDR1 and CDR2 (germline): MNHEY, SMNVEV (reference sequence). The CDR3 runs to 12 residues. The V gene end was trimmed by 6 bases and the J gene end by 5 bases; junction bases not matched to a gene: 0. The CDR3 nucleotides read TGTGCCAGCAGGACAGGGGATCAGCCCCAGCATTTT. Protein sequence: CASRTGDQPQHF.

The rearrangement uses TRBV7-9 and TRBJ2-7, with 7 bases aligning to TRBD2. The CDR3 totals 13 residues. V dropped 7 bases and J dropped 0; count of bases not matched to a gene: 3. Looked up from germline, CDR1 is SEHNR and CDR2 is FQNEAQ (reference sequence). The CDR3 DNA is TGTGCCAGCACAGCGGGGCGCTCCTACGAGCAGTACTTC. Translated, it gives CASTAGRSYEQYF.

This clone was recorded a few times. The rearrangement uses TRBV21-1 and TRBJ2-6; TRBD1 is the table's D call, not checked against the DNA. TRBV21-1 is classified as a pseudogene. The CDR3 has 17 amino acids. The CDR3 bases are TGTGCCAGCAGCATACAGGGGAGTTGGACTGGGGCCAACGTCCTGACTTTC. Translation: CASSIQGSWTGANVLTF.

The chain recombines TRBV27 with TRBJ1-2, with D possibly being TRBD1 (6 bases). CDR3 size: 12 residues. V was cut by 5 bases and J by 6 bases, with 10 bases left in between. Germline V gene sequence: CDR1 MNHEY, CDR2 SMNVEV (reference sequence). CDR3 sequence: CASSLQGHGYTF. DNA for the CDR3: TGTGCCAGCAGTCTACAGGGTCATGGCTACACCTTC.

The V and J genes are TRBV6-2 or TRBV6-3 and TRBJ1-1; D is unclear. The CDR3 has 12 amino acids. CDR1 MNHEY and CDR2 SVGEGT come from the germline V gene. The ends were cut back, 4 bases at V and 1 base at J, with 4 bases in the middle. For the CDR3, the DNA is TGTGCCAGCAGTTGGCCGAACACTGAAGCTTTCTTT. It translates to CASSWPNTEAFF.

This clone has just a few counts. The chain carries TRBV5-8 and TRBJ2-2, with D possibly being TRBD1 (5 bases). This CDR3 region has 12 residues. V was cut by 1 base and J by 10 bases, with 8 bases left in between. Germline V lookup: CDR1 SGHTS, CDR2 YDEGEE. DNA of the CDR3: TGTGCCAGCAGCTTGATAGGGGAGGAGCTGTTTTTT. Protein: CASSLIGEELFF.

The chain has TRBV6-5 and TRBJ2-3; 14 nucleotides agree with TRBD2. Germline values: CDR1 MNHEY, CDR2 SVGAGI. The CDR3 is made up of 15 amino acids. V lost 5 bases to trimming and J lost 10 bases; unmatched junction nucleotides: 8. As DNA, the CDR3 is TGTGCCAGCAGTACCGGGACTAGCGGGAGAAGGGCGCAGTATTTT. The encoded protein is CASSTGTSGRRAQYF.

This chain connects TRBV2 to TRBJ2-7, with 7 bases lining up with TRBD1. Unmatched junction bases numbered 8, after V lost 7 bases and J lost 2 bases. CDR1 and CDR2 (germline): SNHLY, FYNNEI. The CDR3 spans 14 residues. DNA of the CDR3: TGTGCCAGCACCCTAGGGACAGCCCCCTACGAGCAGTACTTC. It specifies CASTLGTAPYEQYF.

This chain joins TRBV30 and TRBJ1-4; the match to TRBD1 covers 8 bases. The trim removed 1 base at V and 4 bases at J, leaving 5 bases unmatched. Germline loops: CDR1 GTSNPN, CDR2 SVGIG (reference sequence). This CDR3 region has 15 residues. The CDR3 loop reads CAWSGQGALNEKLFF. The CDR3 nucleotides are TGTGCCTGGAGTGGGCAGGGGGCCCTTAATGAAAAACTGTTTTTT.

V gene TRBV12-5 combines with J gene TRBJ1-5, with 9 bases lining up with TRBD1. This CDR3 comprises 16 residues. Trimming at V came to 1 base and at J to 7 bases, leaving 8 bases not matched to a gene. Germline CDR1 and CDR2: LGHNT and FRNRAP. The chain's CDR3 is CASGLAPGQGGQPQHF. CDR3 nucleotides: TGTGCTAGTGGTTTGGCCCCGGGACAGGGAGGACAGCCCCAGCATTTT.

This clone was seen only a few times. The sample holds other DNA sequences that translate to the same CDR3. The chain employs TRBV5-1 and TRBJ1-1; no clear D gene. V lost 0 bases to trimming and J lost 0 bases, with 3 bases between them. The CDR3 runs to 13 residues. The V gene's germline CDR1 is SGHRS and CDR2 YFSETQ. CDR3 sequence reads: CASSLAVNTEAFF. As DNA, the CDR3 is TGCGCCAGCAGCTTGGCCGTGAACACTGAAGCTTTCTTT.

This clone was picked up one time. V gene TRBV7-9 combines with J gene TRBJ2-2; D possibly corresponds to TRBD1 (5 bases). The CDR3 totals 13 residues. The germline V gene encodes CDR1 SEHNR and CDR2 FQNEAQ (reference sequence). The V end lost 6 bases, the J end lost 4 bases, and 9 bases lay between the germline ends. As DNA, the CDR3 is TGTGCCAGCAGGCCTAGGGGCACCGGGGAGCTGTTTTTT. Residues: CASRPRGTGELFF.

A few counts support this clone. The V gene is TRBV28, the J gene TRBJ1-1, with D possibly being TRBD1 (5 bases). The CDR3 is 15 residues long. CDR1 is MDHEN, CDR2 SYDVKM, per germline. Trimming removed 0 bases from V and 1 base from J, with 9 bases in between. The DNA for the CDR3 is TGTGCCAGCAGTTTATGGGGAACAGGGAACACTGAAGCTTTCTTT. Amino acid sequence: CASSLWGTGNTEAFF.

The chain joins TRBV6-1 to TRBJ2-4; D not certain. CDR1 and CDR2 from the germline V gene are MNHNS and SASEGT. The CDR3 consists of 15 residues. Trimming pared 2 bases from V and 2 bases from J, leaving 10 bases between. The CDR3: CASSEIWSTKNIQYF. The CDR3 DNA reads as TGTGCCAGCAGTGAAATTTGGAGTACCAAAAACATTCAGTACTTC.

This clone was seen a few times. This chain links TRBV7-2 with TRBJ1-2; D is unresolved. The CDR3 is 14 amino acids. Looked up from germline, CDR1 is SGHTA and CDR2 is FQGNSA. V dropped 1 base and J dropped 5 bases, with 11 bases sitting between them. CDR3 DNA sequence: TGTGCCAGCAGCTTAGGCGGCAGCCAATATGGCTACACCTTC. Residues: CASSLGGSQYGYTF.

The rearrangement uses TRBV9 and TRBJ2-1; 11 bases agree with TRBD2. CDR1 is SGDLS, CDR2 YYNGEE, per germline. The CDR3 contains 17 residues. J was trimmed by 0 bases and V by 6 bases; bases with no gene match: 8. The CDR3 coding sequence is TGTGCCAGCACCCAGGGTAGCGGGAGGGGCTCCTACAATGAGCAGTTCTTC. Translating gives CASTQGSGRGSYNEQFF.

The CDR3 region is CASSPTSGRLDTQYF. CDR3 coding DNA: TGTGCCAGCAGTCCGACTAGCGGGAGACTCGATACGCAGTATTTT. V and J are TRBV6-4 and TRBJ2-3, with 12 nucleotides matching TRBD2. Losses at the gene ends were 5 bases for V and 6 bases for J; bases not matched to a gene: 6. The CDR3 loop spans 15 amino acids. The germline V gene has CDR1 MRHNA and CDR2 SNTAGT.

The chain combines TRBV4-1 with TRBJ2-3, with 9 bases aligning to TRBD2. Germline loops: CDR1 MGHRA, CDR2 YSYEKL. V shed 5 bases, J shed 0 bases, and the junction held 3 bases outside the gene matches. The CDR3 has 15 amino acids. CDR3 nucleotides: TGCGCCAGCAGCTATAGCGGGGGAAGCACAGATACGCAGTATTTT. It encodes CASSYSGGSTDTQYF.

This clone appeared a few times. The rearrangement joins TRBV18 to TRBJ1-2; no reliable D call. This CDR3 contains 14 residues. V was clipped by 2 bases and J by 4 bases, with 11 bases between them. Looked up from germline, CDR1 is KGHSH and CDR2 is LQKENI. For the CDR3, the DNA is TGTGCCAGCTCACCAATGAACAGTGGCTATGGCTACACCTTC. Amino acid sequence: CASSPMNSGYGYTF.

The rearrangement joins TRBV13 to TRBJ2-6; tentatively, D is TRBD2 (5 bases). Germline CDR1 PRHDT, CDR2 FYEKMQ (reference sequence). This CDR3 comprises 15 residues. The V gene lost 3 bases and the J gene lost 1 base, with 7 bases spanning the gap. The DNA of the CDR3 is TGTGCCAGCAGCTTTCGCGGGTCTGGGGCCAACGTCCTGACTTTC. Translation: CASSFRGSGANVLTF. Looking up the rest from reference TRBV13 and TRBJ2-6 gives the full variable domain: AAGVIQSPRHLIKEKRETATLKCYPIPRHDTVYWYQQGPGQDPQFLISFYEKMQSDKGSIPDRFSAQQFSDYHSELNMSSLELGDSALYFCASSFRGSGANVLTFGAGSRLTVL.